This T cell receptor (beta chain) was identified during a study of blood T cell repertoires in COVID-19. The assay was immunoSEQ multiplex PCR, and TCRdb's table has in-frame clones only and misses some. Among roughly 100,000 clones listed, roughly 85% were seen once. V shed 4 bases and J 4 bases; nucleotides not matched to a gene: 10. Germline V gives CDR1 SGHRS, CDR2 YFSETQ. The CDR3 totals 15 residues. Sequencing was done on a sample of peripheral blood. The genes are TRBV5-1 and TRBJ2-5; 7 bases are shared with TRBD2. The clonotype comes from a man aged 45-65 years in a cohort sampled during active COVID-19. The CDR3 loop reads CASSRTGGIGETQYF. As DNA, the CDR3 is TGCGCCAGCAGCCGTACCGGGGGGATAGGAGAGACCCAGTACTTC.